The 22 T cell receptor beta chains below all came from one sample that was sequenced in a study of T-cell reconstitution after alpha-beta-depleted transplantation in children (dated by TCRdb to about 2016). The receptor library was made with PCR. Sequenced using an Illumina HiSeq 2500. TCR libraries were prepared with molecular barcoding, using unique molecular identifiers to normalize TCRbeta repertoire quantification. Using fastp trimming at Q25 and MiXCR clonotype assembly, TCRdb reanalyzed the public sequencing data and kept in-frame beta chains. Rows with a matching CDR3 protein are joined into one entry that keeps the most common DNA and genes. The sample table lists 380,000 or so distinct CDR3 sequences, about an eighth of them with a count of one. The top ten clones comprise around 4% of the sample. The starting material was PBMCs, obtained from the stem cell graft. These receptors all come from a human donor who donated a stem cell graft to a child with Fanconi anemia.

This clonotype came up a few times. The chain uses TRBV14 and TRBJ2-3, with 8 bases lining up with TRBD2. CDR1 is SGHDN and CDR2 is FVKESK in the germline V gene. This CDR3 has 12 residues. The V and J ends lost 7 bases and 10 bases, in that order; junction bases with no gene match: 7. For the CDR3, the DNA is TGTGCCAGCATCCGGACTAGCTTCTCGCAGTATTTT. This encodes CASIRTSFSQYF. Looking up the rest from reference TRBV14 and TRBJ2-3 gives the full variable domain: EAGVTQFPSHSVIEKGQTVTLRCDPISGHDNLYWYRRVMGKEIKFLLHFVKESKQDESGMPNNRFLAERTGGTYSTLKVQPAELEDSGVYFCASIRTSFSQYFGPGTRLTVL.

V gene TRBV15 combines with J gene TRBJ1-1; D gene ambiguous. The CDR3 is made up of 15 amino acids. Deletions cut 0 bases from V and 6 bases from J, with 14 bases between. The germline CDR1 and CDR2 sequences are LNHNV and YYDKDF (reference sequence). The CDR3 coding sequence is TGTGCCACCAGCAGAGATAAAACTGGCGCCGCTGAAGCTTTCTTT. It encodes CATSRDKTGAAEAFF.

CDR3 amino acids: CASSSDPNPYSTDTQYF. The CDR3 DNA follows: TGTGCCAGCAGTTCTGATCCAAACCCTTATAGCACAGATACGCAGTATTTT. V usage is TRBV6-5 and J usage is TRBJ2-3; no firm D call. The germline V gene has CDR1 MNHEY and CDR2 SVGAGI. V lost 4 bases, J lost 0 bases, and 17 bases lay in between. CDR3 length equals 17 residues.

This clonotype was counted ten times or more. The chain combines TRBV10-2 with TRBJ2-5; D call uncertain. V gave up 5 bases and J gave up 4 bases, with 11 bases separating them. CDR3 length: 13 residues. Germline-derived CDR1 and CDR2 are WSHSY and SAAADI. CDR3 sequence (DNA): TGCGCCAGCAGTAACAAGAGGCGAGAGACCCAGTACTTC. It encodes CASSNKRRETQYF.

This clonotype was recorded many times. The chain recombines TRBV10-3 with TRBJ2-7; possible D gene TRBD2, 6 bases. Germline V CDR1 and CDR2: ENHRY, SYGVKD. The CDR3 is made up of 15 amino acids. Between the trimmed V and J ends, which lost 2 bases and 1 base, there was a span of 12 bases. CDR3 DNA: TGTGCCATCAGTGAGGGCGAACGGGGGTCCTACGAGCAGTACTTC. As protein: CAISEGERGSYEQYF.

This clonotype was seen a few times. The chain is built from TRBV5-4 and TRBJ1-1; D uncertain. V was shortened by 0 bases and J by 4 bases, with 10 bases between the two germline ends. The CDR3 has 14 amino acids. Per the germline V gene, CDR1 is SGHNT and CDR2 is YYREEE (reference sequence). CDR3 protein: CASSLGPAGTEAFF. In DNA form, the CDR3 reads TGTGCCAGCAGCTTGGGTCCGGCCGGCACTGAAGCTTTCTTT.

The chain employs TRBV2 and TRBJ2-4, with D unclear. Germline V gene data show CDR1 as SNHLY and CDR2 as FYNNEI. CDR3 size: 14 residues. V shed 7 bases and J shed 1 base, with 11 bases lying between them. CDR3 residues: CASTEFSAKNIQYF. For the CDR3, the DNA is TGTGCCAGCACCGAGTTCTCGGCCAAAAACATTCAGTACTTC.

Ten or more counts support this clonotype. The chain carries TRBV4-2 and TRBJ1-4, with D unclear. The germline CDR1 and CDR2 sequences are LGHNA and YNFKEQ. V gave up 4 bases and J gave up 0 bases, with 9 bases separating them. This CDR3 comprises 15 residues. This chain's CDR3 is CASSLPTATNEKLFF. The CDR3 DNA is TGTGCCAGCAGCCTCCCCACCGCAACTAATGAAAAACTGTTTTTT.

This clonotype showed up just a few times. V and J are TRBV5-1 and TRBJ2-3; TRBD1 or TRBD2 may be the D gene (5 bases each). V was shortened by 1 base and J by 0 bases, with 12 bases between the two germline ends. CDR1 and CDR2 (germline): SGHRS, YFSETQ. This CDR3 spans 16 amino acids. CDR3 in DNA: TGCGCCAGCAGCTTGTTGGGGGATGTGAGCACAGATACGCAGTATTTT. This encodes CASSLLGDVSTDTQYF.

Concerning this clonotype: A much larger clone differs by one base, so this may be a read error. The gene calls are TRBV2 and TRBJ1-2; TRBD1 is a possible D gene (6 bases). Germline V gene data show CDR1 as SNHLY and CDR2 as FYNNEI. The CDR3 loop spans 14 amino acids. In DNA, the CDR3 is TGTGCCCGCAGTGAATTTCAGGGGAACTATGGCTACACCTTC. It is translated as CARSEFQGNYGYTF.

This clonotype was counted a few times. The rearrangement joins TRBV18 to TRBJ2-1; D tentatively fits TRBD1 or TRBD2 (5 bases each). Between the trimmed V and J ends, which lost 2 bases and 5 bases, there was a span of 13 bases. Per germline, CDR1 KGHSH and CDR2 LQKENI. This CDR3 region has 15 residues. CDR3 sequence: CASSPMGVRDNEQFF. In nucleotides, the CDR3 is TGTGCCAGCTCACCAATGGGGGTCAGGGACAATGAGCAGTTCTTC.

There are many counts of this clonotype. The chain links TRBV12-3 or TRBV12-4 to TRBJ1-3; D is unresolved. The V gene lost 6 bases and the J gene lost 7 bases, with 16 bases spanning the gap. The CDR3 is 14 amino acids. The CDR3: CASSPSGNPNTIYF. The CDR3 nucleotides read TGTGCCAGCAGCCCCTCCGGGAACCCGAACACCATATATTTT.

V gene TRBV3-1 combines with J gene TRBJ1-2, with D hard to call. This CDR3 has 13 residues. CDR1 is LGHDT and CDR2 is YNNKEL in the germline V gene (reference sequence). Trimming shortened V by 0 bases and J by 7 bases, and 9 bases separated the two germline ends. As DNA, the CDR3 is TGTGCCAGCAGCCAAGATCCGGCCCGTGGCTACACCTTC. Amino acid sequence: CASSQDPARGYTF.

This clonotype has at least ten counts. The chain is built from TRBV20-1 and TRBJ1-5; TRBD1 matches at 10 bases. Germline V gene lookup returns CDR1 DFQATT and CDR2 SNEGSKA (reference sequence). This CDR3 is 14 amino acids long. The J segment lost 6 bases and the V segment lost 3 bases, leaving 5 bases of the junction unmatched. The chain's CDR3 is CSASLDRGFQPQHF. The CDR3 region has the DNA TGCAGTGCTAGTCTGGACAGGGGGTTTCAGCCCCAGCATTTT.

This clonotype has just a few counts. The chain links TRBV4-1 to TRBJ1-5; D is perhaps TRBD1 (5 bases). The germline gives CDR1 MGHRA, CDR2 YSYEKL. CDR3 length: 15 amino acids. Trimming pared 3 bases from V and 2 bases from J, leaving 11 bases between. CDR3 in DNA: TGCGCCAGCAGCCACAGCGGGGCAGGCAATCAGCCCCAGCATTTT. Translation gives CASSHSGAGNQPQHF.

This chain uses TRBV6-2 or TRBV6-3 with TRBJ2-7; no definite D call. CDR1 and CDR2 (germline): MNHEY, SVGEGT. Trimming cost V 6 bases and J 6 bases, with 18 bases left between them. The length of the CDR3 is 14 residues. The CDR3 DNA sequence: TGTGCCAGCAGCACCCCCAGGTTCGGAGTCGAGCAGTACGTC. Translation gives CASSTPRFGVEQYV.

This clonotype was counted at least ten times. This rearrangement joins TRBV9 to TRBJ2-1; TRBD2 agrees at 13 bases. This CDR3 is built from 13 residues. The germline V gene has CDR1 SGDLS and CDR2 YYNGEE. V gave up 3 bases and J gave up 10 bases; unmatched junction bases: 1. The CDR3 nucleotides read TGTGCCAGCAGCGCGGGACTAGCGGGGGAGCAGTTCTTC. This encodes CASSAGLAGEQFF.

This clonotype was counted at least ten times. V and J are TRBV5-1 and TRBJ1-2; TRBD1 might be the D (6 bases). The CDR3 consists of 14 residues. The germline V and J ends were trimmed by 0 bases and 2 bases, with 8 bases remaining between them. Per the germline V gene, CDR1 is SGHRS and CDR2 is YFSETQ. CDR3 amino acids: CASSLGTENYGYTF. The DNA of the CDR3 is TGCGCCAGCAGCTTGGGGACAGAGAACTATGGCTACACCTTC.

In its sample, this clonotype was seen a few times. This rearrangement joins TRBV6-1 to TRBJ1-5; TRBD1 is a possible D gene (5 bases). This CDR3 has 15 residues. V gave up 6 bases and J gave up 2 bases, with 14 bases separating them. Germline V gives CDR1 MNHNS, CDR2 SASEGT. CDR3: CASRPVSGGNQPQHF. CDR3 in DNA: TGTGCCAGCAGACCCGTCTCGGGGGGCAATCAGCCCCAGCATTTT.

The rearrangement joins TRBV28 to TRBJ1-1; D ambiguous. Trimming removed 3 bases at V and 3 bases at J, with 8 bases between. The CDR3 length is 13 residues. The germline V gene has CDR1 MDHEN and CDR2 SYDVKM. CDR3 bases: TGTGCCAGCAGTTTCGGTGTTGACACTGAAGCTTTCTTT. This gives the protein CASSFGVDTEAFF.

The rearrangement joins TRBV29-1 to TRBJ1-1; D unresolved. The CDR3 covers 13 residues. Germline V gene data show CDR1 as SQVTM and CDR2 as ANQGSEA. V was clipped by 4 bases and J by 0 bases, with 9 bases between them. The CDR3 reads CSVGSGMNTEAFF. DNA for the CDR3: TGCAGCGTTGGCTCCGGGATGAACACTGAAGCTTTCTTT.

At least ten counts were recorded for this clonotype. Written as DNA, the CDR3 is TGTGCCATCAGTTCACAGGGACGAAGTACAGATACGCAGTATTTT. Its translation is CAISSQGRSTDTQYF. The chain couples TRBV10-3 to TRBJ2-3; tentatively, D is TRBD1 (6 bases). V lost 5 bases, J lost 3 bases, and 15 bases lay in between. Per the germline V gene, CDR1 is ENHRY and CDR2 is SYGVKD. CDR3 length: 15 amino acids.